This T cell receptor beta chain was captured in a study of beta chain features in type 1 diabetes. Whole-study context: No patient-donor differences in age, gender, total cells or subset yield. Study-level findings and limits: Naive, central memory and Treg TCRB repertoires appeared more alike in patients than in healthy donors. Type 1 diabetes patients had TCRB CDR3s that were shorter (moderately but significantly so) in all four CD4+ subsets. The analysis here could not establish whether HLA type shapes TCRB rearrangement.

About this clone itself: No antigen is known for it.

Germline V lookup: CDR1 SGHRS, CDR2 YFSETQ. The CDR3 length is 13 residues. Between the trimmed V and J ends, which lost 1 base and 1 base, there was a span of 5 bases. Every bit of the isolated RNA underwent reverse transcription, so sequencing read expressed TCRB transcripts. Data came from immunoSEQ multiplex PCR; TCRdb stores just in-frame clones and leaves some out. Of some 400,000 clones detected, about 16% appear once; the ten largest clones hold more than 0.015%. The clonotype originates from a woman aged 18-30 years in good health. The chain recombines TRBV5-1 with TRBJ1-1; D is unclear. What was sequenced was naive CD4+ T cells from blood. CDR3 sequence: CASSLFKNTEAFF. In nucleotides, the CDR3 is TGCGCCAGCAGCTTGTTTAAGAACACTGAAGCTTTCTTT.